Below are 9 T cell receptor beta chains sequenced from a single sample in a study of yellow fever vaccine responses in identical twins. TCRdb itself ran the RT-PCR reads through MiXCR, one entry per CDR3 protein. The data show more than 4,500 distinct CDR3 sequences, with 50% to 80% seen just once and about 4% held by the top ten. This specimen was T cells from blood (PBMCs), unsorted or a sorted subset (not recorded which), taken before or after yellow fever vaccination (not recorded which). The receptor set was obtained from a woman younger than 35 who received the yellow fever vaccine.

For this clonotype: Mismatch with germline at one junction end may stem from a read error. The chain uses TRBV6-2 or TRBV6-3 and TRBJ1-2, with 8 bases fitting TRBD1. Germline CDR1 and CDR2: MNHEY and SVGEGT. The CDR3 is 16 amino acids. CDR3 in DNA: TGTGCCAGCAGATACTCATCCGGGACAGGTCAGGATGGCTACACCTTC. It specifies CASRYSSGTGQDGYTF.

This clonotype is a singleton in its sample. The CDR3, as DNA: TGCAGCGTTGTGTCAGCCGAAGCTGGAAACACCATATATTTT. Protein sequence: CSVVSAEAGNTIYF. The V gene is TRBV29-1, the J gene TRBJ1-3; D uncertain. Germline values: CDR1 SQVTM, CDR2 ANQGSEA. The CDR3 runs 14 residues. V gave up 4 bases and J gave up 2 bases, with 12 bases separating them.

In this sample, this clonotype turned up a few times. This chain links TRBV7-2 with TRBJ2-7; TRBD2 is a possible D gene (6 bases). The germline V and J ends were trimmed by 2 bases and 0 bases, with 11 bases remaining between them. In germline, CDR1 is SGHTA, CDR2 FQGNSA. This CDR3 has 15 residues. The chain's CDR3 is CASSLKAGSSYEQYF. DNA for the CDR3: TGTGCCAGCAGCTTAAAGGCGGGGAGCTCCTACGAGCAGTACTTC.

In its sample, this clonotype was seen a few times. This chain links TRBV16 with TRBJ2-7, with D tentatively TRBD1 (6 bases). Trimming stripped 0 bases from V and 6 bases from J, with 15 bases between. Germline V gene data show CDR1 as KGHSY and CDR2 as FQNENV. This CDR3 has 15 residues. CDR3: CASSQSTGPSGEQYF. CDR3 sequence (DNA): TGTGCCAGCAGCCAATCGACAGGTCCCTCCGGCGAGCAGTACTTC.

The chain joins TRBV29-1 to TRBJ1-1; D gene ambiguous. Germline V gene data show CDR1 as SQVTM and CDR2 as ANQGSEA. Trimming pared 6 bases from V and 0 bases from J, leaving 14 bases between. CDR3 size: 14 residues. This CDR3 reads CSVPVPPLNTEAFF. For the CDR3, the DNA is TGCAGCGTCCCTGTACCACCACTGAACACTGAAGCTTTCTTT.

The chain couples TRBV7-9 to TRBJ2-1; 10 nucleotides agree with TRBD2. The V and J ends lost 1 base and 3 bases, in that order; junction bases with no gene match: 6. The germline CDR1 and CDR2 sequences are SEHNR and FQNEAQ (reference sequence). The CDR3 consists of 17 residues. CDR3: CASSLGGLAGDYNEQFF. The CDR3 region has the DNA TGTGCCAGCAGCTTAGGAGGGCTAGCGGGGGACTACAATGAGCAGTTCTTC.

This clonotype showed up just a few times. V and J are TRBV20-1 and TRBJ2-1; TRBD1 agrees at 9 bases. This CDR3 is built from 13 residues. Per the germline V gene, CDR1 is DFQATT and CDR2 is SNEGSKA (reference sequence). The junction had 7 bases not matched to a gene; V was cut back by 6 bases and J by 7 bases. The CDR3 nucleotides read TGCAGTGCCGAGGGGGACAGGGTGAATGAGCAGTTCTTC. It yields the protein CSAEGDRVNEQFF.

The chain has TRBV5-1 and TRBJ2-3; 11 positions match TRBD1. Germline V lookup: CDR1 SGHRS, CDR2 YFSETQ. The CDR3 is 15 residues long. Trimming cost V 4 bases and J 6 bases; bases outside gene matches: 7. CDR3 nucleotide sequence: TGCGCCAGCAGCGCGGGACAGGGGGATTCCGATACGCAGTATTTT. This translates into CASSAGQGDSDTQYF.

This chain connects TRBV7-6 to TRBJ2-1, with unresolved D. This CDR3 has 13 amino acids. Trimming pared 5 bases from V and 9 bases from J, leaving 14 bases between. CDR1 is SGHVS and CDR2 is FNYEAQ in the germline V gene. The DNA for the CDR3 is TGTGCCAGCAGCCCTGGACCGGTCAGTGAGCAGTTCTTC. The encoded protein is CASSPGPVSEQFF.